The following is a T cell receptor beta chain sequence with its context. This clone occurred a few times. Its antigen is unknown. Per-base qualities were not stored, and no clone one base away is much larger. The data stem from a study of beta chain features in type 1 diabetes (dated by TCRdb to 2017 to 2018). About the study as a whole: Mean age, gender distribution, total cell number and subset yield were not different between patients and healthy donors. Across all samples, fewer than 110,000,000 sorted cells were examined, and cell number per subset correlated strongly with RNA yield. The study compared the TCRB repertoires of sorted circulating CD4+ T cell subsets in recently diagnosed type 1 diabetes patients with those in matched healthy donors. Whereas all 30 or so donors provided naive and central memory subsets, regulatory and stem cell-like memory subsets were isolated from just 8 patients and roughly eight healthy donors. The study at large found these results: Because cDNA rather than genomic DNA was sequenced, highly expressing activated cells could have been over-represented, although no difference in activation and CD3 levels was found between groups. Naive, central memory and regulatory TCRB repertoires appeared to be more alike among patients than among healthy donors. In all four CD4+ subsets, TCRB CDR3 length was moderately but significantly shorter in type 1 diabetes patients. At VDJ recombination sites, patients with type 1 diabetes made fewer insertions and deleted more nucleotides, a pattern implying thymic rearrangement abnormalities. Because small numbers of individuals were included in the HLA sub-analyses, any influence of HLA type on TCRB rearrangement was left unresolved. PCR may preferentially amplify shorter templates, but because patient and control samples were amplified and corrected together, any resulting skew would affect both groups equally.

The entire amount of isolated RNA was reverse transcribed using the High Capacity cDNA Reverse Transcription Kit, so the sequenced TCRB transcripts were expressed ones. Deep immunoSEQ sequencing was performed on naive, central memory and regulatory T cell samples, with an average of approximately 4 million total reads per sample. Sorted cells were lysed in RLT buffer and RNA was extracted with DNase-treated RNeasy Micro or Mini kits, depending on cell number. Each cell subset was processed separately to prevent cross-contamination, with patient and healthy donor samples processed together. The immunoSEQ multiplex PCR was used to amplify TCRB sequences from cDNA, generating 87-bp fragments that spanned the CDR3 region. Sequencing of the amplicons was done on the Illumina HiSeq platform. Under the source paper's analysis protocol: Synthetic template baselines were used to correct PCR bias computationally, reads within Hamming distance 2 were collapsed, and singletons that could not be merged were discarded. Reads were aligned against IMGT so that V, D and J genes, CDR3 length and insertions or deletions at six rearrangement sites could be assigned. Clonotype counts were normalized to sorted cell number within each subset before computing true diversity and Gini coefficients with the tcR R package. The overlap coefficient, calculated on TCRB nucleotide sequences, was used to measure repertoire sharing. Out-of-frame TCRB sequences from naive cells were analyzed as a proxy for the pre-selection repertoire. The immuneACCESS repertoire file appears here via TCRdb, limited to in-frame rearrangements. These files lack a portion of the clones; in checked studies, under half of the deficit traces to unresolved V genes, and the cause of the others is not known. The V and J calls and the clone size are those of that table, but D and trimming were determined from the DNA. The sample table holds more than 250,000 clones, of which roughly 22% were seen once. Clones ranked in the top ten supply roughly 0.028% of the sample.

Each donor gave one peripheral blood draw, approximately 110 mL on average, collected into heparinised tubes. A BD FACSAria II was used to sort naive, central memory, regulatory and stem cell-like memory CD4+ T cells with a panel that included CD45RO, CCR7, CD25, CD127, CD95 and CD27. Every sorted population had a purity above 95%. PBMCs were separated immediately by Lymphoprep density gradient centrifugation and were stained directly, without being cultured. To minimize batch effects, samples were stained and sorted in pairs, one healthy donor with one patient per experiment. Sequencing was done on a sample of naive CD4+ T cells from blood. Interpreted using the paper, the cell subset or site label stands for: true naive CD4+ T cells. This receptor was identified in a woman in her thirties or forties with type 1 diabetes.

The sequenced DNA is TGTGCCAGCAGCTTGGACGGGAGCTCCTACGAGCAGTACTTC. Translated, it gives CASSLDGSSYEQYF. The rearrangement combines TRBV7-9 with TRBJ2-7; a weak D assignment points to TRBD2 (6 bases agree). V and J are truncated by 3 bases and 0 bases respectively, leaving an intervening sequence of 9 bases. Taken from the germline V gene (reference sequence), the CDR1 and CDR2 loops are SEHNR and FQNEAQ. From its cysteine to its phenylalanine, the CDR3 spans 14 amino acids. The kept DNA is CDR3 alone, 42 bases in frame from the first base.